A few counts support the clone carrying this TCR beta chain. Its antigen is as yet unknown. From less than 13 ml of fresh peripheral blood, PBMCs were isolated. These data belong to a study of T cells in Graves' hyperthyroidism and ophthalmopathy. The TCR beta CDR3 regions underwent amplification using RNA transcripts as the source. TCR CDR3 underwent first-round RT-PCR with the HTBI primer set. MiXCR, applied by TCRdb to the multiplex PCR reads, yields one record per CDR3 protein. The data contain roughly 740,000 distinct CDR3 sequences, roughly 15% of them singletons. This CDR3 is 14 amino acids long. Looked up from germline, CDR1 is DFQATT and CDR2 is SNEGSKA (reference sequence). Study-level results: Most clonotypes that expanded in the thyroid above 0.001 also showed up in blood.

The chain uses TRBV20-1 and TRBJ1-4; tentative D call: TRBD1 (5 bases). The sequence was obtained from a man aged 18 to 29 with Graves' hyperthyroidism. The sample was blood. The CDR3 DNA reads TGCGGCCTTGAAGACAGCGCAACTAATGAAAAACTGTTTTTT. Its translation is CGLEDSATNEKLFF.